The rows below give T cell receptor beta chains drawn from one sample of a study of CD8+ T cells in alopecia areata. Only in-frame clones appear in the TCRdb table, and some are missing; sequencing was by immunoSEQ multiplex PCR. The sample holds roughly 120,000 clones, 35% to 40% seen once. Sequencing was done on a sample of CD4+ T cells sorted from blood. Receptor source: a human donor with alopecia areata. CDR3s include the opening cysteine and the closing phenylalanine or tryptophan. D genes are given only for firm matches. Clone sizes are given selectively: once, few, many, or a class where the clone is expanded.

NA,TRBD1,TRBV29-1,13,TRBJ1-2,TGCAGCGTTGACAGGACAGGGGTCAACGGCTACACCTTC,CSVDRTGVNGYTF
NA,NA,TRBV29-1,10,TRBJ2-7,TGCAGCGTTAGAACCTACGAGCAGTACTTC,CSVRTYEQYF
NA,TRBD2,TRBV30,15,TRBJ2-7,TGTGCCTGGAGTGTAGGGGCTAGCGGGAGCCACGAGCAGTACTTC,CAWSVGASGSHEQYF
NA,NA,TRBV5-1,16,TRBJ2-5,TGCGCCAGCAGCTTCGGGGGCGACGGGAGCGGAGAGACCCAGTACTTC,CASSFGGDGSGETQYF
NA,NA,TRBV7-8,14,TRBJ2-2,TGTGCCAGCAGCTTAACACTTTGGGCCACTGAGCTGTTTTTT,CASSLTLWATELFF
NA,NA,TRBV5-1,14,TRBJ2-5,TGCGCCAGCAGCTTACGGCAACGGCGTGAGACCCAGTACTTC,CASSLRQRRETQYF
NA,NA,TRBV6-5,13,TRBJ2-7,TGTGCCAGCAAAGAGACCGGAGGCTACGAGCAGTACTTC,CASKETGGYEQYF
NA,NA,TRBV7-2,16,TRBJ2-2,TGTGCCAGCCCTATTTCCACAGGGACATACACCGGGGAGCTGTTTTTT,CASPISTGTYTGELFF
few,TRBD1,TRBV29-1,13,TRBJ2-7,TGCAGCGTCACCCCAGGGGGTTCCTACGAGCAGTACTTC,CSVTPGGSYEQYF
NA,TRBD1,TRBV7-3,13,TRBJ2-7,TGTGCCAGCAGCCCCGACAGGGGCCGTGAGCAGTACTTC,CASSPDRGREQYF
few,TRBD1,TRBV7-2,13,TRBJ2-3,TGTGCCAGCAGACGAGGACAGGGCGATACGCAGTATTTT,CASRRGQGDTQYF
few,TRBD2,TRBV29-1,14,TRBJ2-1,TGCAGCGCCACGGGGGTAGCGGGCTCCAATGAGCAGTTCTTC,CSATGVAGSNEQFF
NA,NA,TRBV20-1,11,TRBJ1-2,TGCAGTGCTAGAGAGGTTAATGGCTACACCTTC,CSAREVNGYTF
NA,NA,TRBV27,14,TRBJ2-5,TGTGCCAGCAGTTTATCTCCGAACATCGGGACCCAGTACTTC,CASSLSPNIGTQYF
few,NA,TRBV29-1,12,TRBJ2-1,TGCAGCGTGGATTCCGTTCGGGATGAGCAGTTCTTC,CSVDSVRDEQFF
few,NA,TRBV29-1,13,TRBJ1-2,TGCAGCGCCCGCAGGGGTGGCCAAGGTGGCTACACCTTC,CSARRGGQGGYTF
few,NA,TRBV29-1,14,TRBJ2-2,TGCAGCGTTGATCGTATAGGGAACACCGGGGAGCTGTTTTTT,CSVDRIGNTGELFF
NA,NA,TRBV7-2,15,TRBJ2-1,TGTGCCAGCAGCTTCTCAGGGACTCTGGGAAGTGAGCAGTTCTTC,CASSFSGTLGSEQFF
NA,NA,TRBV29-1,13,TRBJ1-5,TGCAGCGTTGATTTGGGGGCAGGTCAGCCCCAGCATTTT,CSVDLGAGQPQHF
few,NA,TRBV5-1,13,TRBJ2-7,TGCGCCAGCAGGGTTAGCGGCGCCTACGAGCAGTACTTC,CASRVSGAYEQYF
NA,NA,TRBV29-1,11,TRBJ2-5,TGCAGCCCATTTTTCGGGGAGACCCAGTACTTC,CSPFFGETQYF
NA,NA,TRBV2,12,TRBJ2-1,TGTGCCAGCAGTGACAGAAACAATGAGCAGTTCTTC,CASSDRNNEQFF
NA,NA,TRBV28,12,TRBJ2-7,TGTGCCAGCAGTTTTGGGTCTTACGAGCAGTACTTC,CASSFGSYEQYF
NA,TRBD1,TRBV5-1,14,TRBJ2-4,TGCGCCAGCAGCACGGGGACAGGGCGGGACATTCAGTACTTC,CASSTGTGRDIQYF
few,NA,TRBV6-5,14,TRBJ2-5,TGTGCCAGCAGTCCCCAGGGTACCCAAGAGACCCAGTACTTC,CASSPQGTQETQYF
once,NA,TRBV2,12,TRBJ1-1,TGTGCCAGCAACCTGAGGAACACTGAAGCTTTCTTT,CASNLRNTEAFF
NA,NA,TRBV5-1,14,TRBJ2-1,TGCGCCAGCAGCGGCCGTGCGGGTTACAATGAGCAGTTCTTC,CASSGRAGYNEQFF
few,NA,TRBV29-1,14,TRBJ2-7,TGCAGCGTCTTTTCGACGGCAAACTCCTACGAGCAGTACTTC,CSVFSTANSYEQYF
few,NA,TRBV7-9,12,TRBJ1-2,TGCCTCGGGGCAGGGGCCAACTATGGCTACACCTTC,CLGAGANYGYTF
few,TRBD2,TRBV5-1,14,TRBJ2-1,TGCGCCAGCAGCCCGGGGACTACTCCTTTTGAGCAGTTCTTC,CASSPGTTPFEQFF
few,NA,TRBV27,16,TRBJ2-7,TGTGCCAGCACCGCAACCGCCACAGACAAATCCTACGAGCAGTACTTC,CASTATATDKSYEQYF
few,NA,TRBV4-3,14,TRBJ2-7,TGCGCCAGCAGCCCAGCCGGGGCCTCCTACGAGCAGTACTTC,CASSPAGASYEQYF
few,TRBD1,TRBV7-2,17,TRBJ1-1,TGTGCCAGCAGCTTAGCCTACGGGGGACAGCCGAACACTGAAGCTTTCTTT,CASSLAYGGQPNTEAFF
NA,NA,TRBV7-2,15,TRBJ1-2,TGTGCCAGCAGCTTAGGACAGGAGCCTCCCTATGGCTACACCTTC,CASSLGQEPPYGYTF
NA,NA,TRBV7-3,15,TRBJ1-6,TGTGCCAGCAGTCGAACAGGAGCCTATAATTCACCCCTCCACTTT,CASSRTGAYNSPLHF
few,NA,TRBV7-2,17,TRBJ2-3,TGTGCCAGCAGCTCCTGGACACAGGGAGGATCTGAAGATACGCAGTATTTT,CASSSWTQGGSEDTQYF
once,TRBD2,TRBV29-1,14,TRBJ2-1,TGCAGCGTAGAGAGGACTAGCGGGAGCAATGAGCAGTTCTTC,CSVERTSGSNEQFF
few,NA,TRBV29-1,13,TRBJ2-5,TGCAGCGCCGAGGGGGGTACGGGAGAGACCCAGTACTTC,CSAEGGTGETQYF
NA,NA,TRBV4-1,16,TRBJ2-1,TGCGCCAGCAGCCAAGCTTCCGGGACACTCTACAATGAGCAGTTCTTC,CASSQASGTLYNEQFF
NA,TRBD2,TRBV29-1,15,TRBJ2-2,TGCAGCGTAGGGACTAGCGGGACCCTCACCGGGGAGCTGTTTTTT,CSVGTSGTLTGELFF
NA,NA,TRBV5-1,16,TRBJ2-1,TGCGCCAGCAGCTCGGGGGTACGGCGCTCCTACAATGAGCAGTTCTTC,CASSSGVRRSYNEQFF
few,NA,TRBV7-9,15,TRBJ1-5,TGTGCCAGCAGCTCACTCACAGGTGCTGATCAGCCCCAGCATTTT,CASSSLTGADQPQHF
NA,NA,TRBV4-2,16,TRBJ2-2,TGTGCCAGCAGCCAAGAGTTCGGGGCGGGGACCGGGGAGCTGTTTTTT,CASSQEFGAGTGELFF
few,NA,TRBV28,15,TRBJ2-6,TGTGCCAGCAACACCCCCCGCTCTGGGGCCAACGTCCTGACTTTC,CASNTPRSGANVLTF
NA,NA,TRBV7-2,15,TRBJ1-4,TGTGCCAGCAGCTTAAACCGGGCAGTTAATGAAAAACTGTTTTTT,CASSLNRAVNEKLFF
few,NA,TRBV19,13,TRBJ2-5,TGTGCCAGTAGTCTGGGACCTGGAGAGACCCAGTACTTC,CASSLGPGETQYF
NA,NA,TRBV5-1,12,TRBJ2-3,TGCGCCAGCAGCTTAACCACAGATACGCAGTATTTT,CASSLTTDTQYF
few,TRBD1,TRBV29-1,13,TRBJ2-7,TGCAGCGGCTTAGGACAGGGGTACTACGAGCAGTACTTC,CSGLGQGYYEQYF
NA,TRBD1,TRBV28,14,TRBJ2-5,TGTGCCAGCAGTCACGGACAGGGGAGGGGGACCCAGTACTTC,CASSHGQGRGTQYF
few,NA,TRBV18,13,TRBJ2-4,TGTGCCAGCTCACGGACGGTTACGGACATTCAGTACTTC,CASSRTVTDIQYF
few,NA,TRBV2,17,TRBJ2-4,TGTGCCAGCAGCCCCAGGGCGGGGGCAGGGGCCAAAAACATTCAGTACTTC,CASSPRAGAGAKNIQYF
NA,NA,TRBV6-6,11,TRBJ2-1,TGTGCCAGCAGTTCCCTTCATATGCAGTTCTTC,CASSSLHMQFF
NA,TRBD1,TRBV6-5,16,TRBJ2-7,TGTGCCAGCAGTTACTCTCGGACAGGGGTCCGATACGAGCAGTACTTC,CASSYSRTGVRYEQYF
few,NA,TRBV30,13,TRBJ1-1,TGTGCCTGGAGTGTCCTTACAGAGACTGAAGCTTTCTTT,CAWSVLTETEAFF
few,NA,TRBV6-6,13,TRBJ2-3,TGTGCCAGCAGTTACGCAGGACAGCCGCTGCAGTATTTT,CASSYAGQPLQYF